This TCR beta chain was found in a study of T cell repertoires in cytomegalovirus infection. About the study: CMV infection plus the matching HLA type was flagged by public TCR beta signatures.

Germline V lookup: CDR1 SQVTM, CDR2 ANQGSEA. The CDR3 spans 11 residues. Deletions cut 4 bases from V and 4 bases from J, with 6 bases between. Concerning this clonotype: Its antigen is currently unknown.

TCRdb itself ran the reads through MiXCR, one entry per CDR3 protein. The profile shows approximately 1,000,000 distinct CDR3 sequences, 30% to 40% of them singletons. The material was cultured CD8+ T cells from PBMCs, obtained from culture after CMV antigen stimulation. This clonotype originated in a human donor in good health (CMV status not recorded). Some clones in this sample may be carry-over from other donors' samples. The rearrangement uses TRBV29-1 and TRBJ2-3; D not certain. CDR3 in amino acids: CSVGPSDTQYF. CDR3 sequence (DNA): TGCAGCGTTGGGCCGTCAGATACGCAGTATTTT.